This T cell receptor beta chain was recorded in a study of T cell changes during pregnancy in multiple sclerosis. V was cut by 0 bases and J by 0 bases, with 6 bases left in between. The CDR3 covers 14 residues. Germline V gene lookup returns CDR1 SGHKS and CDR2 YYEKEE (reference sequence). The repertoire was sequenced with immunoSEQ multiplex PCR; TCRdb's copy has only in-frame clones and lacks some. The data contain some 50,000 clones, less than 95% of them singletons. The chain recombines TRBV5-5 with TRBJ1-1; no definite D call. The receptor comes from a female donor with multiple sclerosis, enrolled in a pregnancy study. This specimen was CD8+ T cells from peripheral blood mononuclear cells, taken in the second trimester of pregnancy. CDR3 protein: CASSLGALNTEAFF. The CDR3 nucleotides are TGTGCCAGCAGCTTGGGGGCCCTGAACACTGAAGCTTTCTTT.